This TCR beta chain stems from a study of blood T cell repertoires in COVID-19. Study in general: Samples representing acute and convalescent COVID-19 were sourced from the United States, Italy and Spain. The analysed material was cDNA or gDNA that came from T cells, B-cell-depleted T cells, or PBMCs.

Trimming removed 4 bases from V and 6 bases from J, with 18 bases in between. CDR3 length: 15 amino acids. Per germline, CDR1 MGHRA and CDR2 YSYEKL. In the authors' methods: Amplification from reference gene primers served as the basis for estimated nucleated cell counts. Repertoires were generated with immunoSEQ multiplex PCR, while TCRdb's copy carries only in-frame clones and drops some. That table supplies the V and J calls and clone size; D and trimming were determined from the DNA. The profile shows 45,000 to 55,000 clones, over 65% of them singletons. There are a few counts of this clone. Sequenced material: peripheral blood. This sequence was found in a human donor in a cohort sampled during active COVID-19. This sequence joins TRBV4-1 and TRBJ1-2; possibly TRBD1 for D (5 bases). The CDR3 nucleotides are TGCGCCAGCAGCCGAGGGGTGGGGAGGGGAGATGGCTACACCTTC. Encoded protein: CASSRGVGRGDGYTF.